These T cell receptor beta chains were read from a single sample in a study of tumor-infiltrating lymphocytes in primary liver carcinoma. TCRdb called the multiplex PCR reads again in MiXCR, with one record for every CDR3 protein. The repertoire holds around 29,000 distinct CDR3 sequences, with 75% to 85% as singletons. Source material: liver tumor tissue from sampling region 5. These receptors were obtained from a man aged 35 to 55 with primary liver carcinoma and hepatitis B virus infection. The CDR3 runs from the conserved cysteine through the conserved F or W. D genes are given only for firm matches. Clone size is stated in some rows and not others, as once, few, many or a class when expanded.

V gene	D gene	clone size	J gene	CDR3 protein	CDR3 DNA
TRBV11-1	TRBD1	-	TRBJ2-2	CASYFTGATGELFF	TGTGCCAGCTACTTTACAGGGGCTACCGGGGAGCTGTTTTTT
TRBV10-3	-	-	TRBJ1-1	CAIRRGFSAEAFF	TGTGCCATCAGGCGGGGATTTAGCGCCGAAGCTTTCTTT
TRBV5-4	-	many	TRBJ2-7	CASSLQGFYEQYF	TGTGCCAGCAGCTTGCAGGGTTTCTACGAGCAGTACTTC
TRBV4-3	-	few	TRBJ2-7	CASSQDRETPYDQCF	TGCGCCAGCAGTCAAGATCGGGAGACTCCCTACGATCAGTGCTTC
TRBV6-6	-	-	TRBJ2-5	CASSPHSWRAEKTQYF	TGTGCCAGCAGTCCCCATAGCTGGAGGGCCGAGAAGACCCAGTACTTC
TRBV6-2/TRBV6-3	-	-	TRBJ1-2	CASSGDGYGYTF	TGTGCTAGCAGTGGAGACGGCTATGGCTACACCTTC
TRBV6-1	-	-	TRBJ2-1	CAGSEATIGMGREQFF	TGTGCCGGCAGTGAAGCGACTATCGGGATGGGGCGGGAGCAGTTCTTC
TRBV9	TRBD1	-	TRBJ1-2	CASSVGGQGVRYLGYTF	TGTGCCAGCAGCGTGGGGGGACAGGGGGTAAGGTATCTTGGCTACACCTTC
TRBV5-8	TRBD2	-	TRBJ2-1	CASTLRLAGVKNEQFF	TGTGCCAGCACCTTGAGACTAGCGGGAGTGAAGAATGAGCAGTTCTTC
TRBV6-5	TRBD2	-	TRBJ2-7	CAGSYSSGNSEQHF	TGTGCCGGCAGTTACTCTAGCGGGAATAGTGAGCAGCACTTC
TRBV29-1	-	few	TRBJ1-2	CSAMVSEAYTF	TGCAGCGCTATGGTGTCGGAGGCCTATACCTTC
TRBV4-1	TRBD1	-	TRBJ1-6	CASSYHLQGADSPLHF	TGTGCCAGCAGCTACCACCTACAGGGGGCGGATTCACCCCTTCACTTT
TRBV12-3/TRBV12-4	-	-	TRBJ2-2	CASSRPGPSPPAKNTGELFF	TGTGCCAGCAGTCGGCCTGGACCCTCCCCACCAGCGAAGAACACCGGGGAGCTGTTTTTT
TRBV29-1	TRBD2	-	TRBJ2-3	CSALTSGGGGTKYF	TGCAGCGCCTTGACTAGCGGAGGGGGGGGTACGAAGTATTTT
TRBV28	-	many	TRBJ1-5	CASSYPGNPQHF	TGTGCCAGCAGTTATCCGGGTAATCCCCAGCATTTT
TRBV6-9	-	-	TRBJ2-3	CAGSKRGGQNTDTQYF	TGTGCCGGCAGTAAAAGAGGGGGACAAAACACAGATACTCAGTATTTT
TRBV6-2/TRBV6-3	TRBD2	-	TRBJ2-2	CTSSYALAGGGELFF	TGTACCAGCAGTTATGCGCTAGCGGGAGGCGGGGAGCTGTTTTTT
TRBV4-1	-	-	TRBJ2-3	CASNQATRGDTQYF	TGCGCCAGCAACCAAGCCACAAGGGGGGATACGCAGTATTTT
TRBV7-9	-	-	TRBJ1-2	CANSPEGRLSQCGYTF	TGTGCCAACAGCCCGGAGGGCAGGCTGTCACAGTGTGGCTACACCTTC
TRBV5-1	-	-	TRBJ2-7	CTSSSTSGGAYERYF	TGCACCAGCAGCTCCACGTCGGGGGGCGCTTACGAGCGGTACTTC
TRBV11-2	-	once	TRBJ1-4	CARSKSTGGTNEKLFF	TGCGCCAGGAGCAAGAGTACAGGAGGAACAAATGAAAAACTGTTTTTT
TRBV12-5	TRBD2	-	TRBJ2-3	CAGGFGAGEQYF	TGTGCTGGTGGTTTCGGCGCGGGAGAGCAGTATTTT
TRBV6-1	TRBD1	-	TRBJ2-7	CASSERGHEIEQYF	TGTGCCAGCAGTGAAAGGGGGCACGAGATCGAGCAGTACTTC
TRBV5-6	-	-	TRBJ2-2	CASSRRASYTGELSF	TGTGCCAGCAGCCGGAGGGCTAGCTATACCGGGGAGCTGTCTTTT
TRBV6-5	TRBD1	medium-sized	TRBJ2-1	CASSGQGNNEQFF	TGTGCCAGCAGTGGACAGGGGAACAATGAGCAGTTCTTC
TRBV12-3/TRBV12-4	-	-	TRBJ2-6	CASTLYRSGANVLTF	TGTGCCAGCACCCTCTACCGTTCTGGGGCCAACGTCCTGACTTTC
TRBV11-1	-	-	TRBJ1-4	CTSSFHVGNRRDEKLFF	TGTACCAGCAGCTTCCATGTCGGAAACCGAAGGGATGAAAAACTGTTTTTT
TRBV4-1	TRBD1	-	TRBJ2-7	CASGLGQGVYEQYF	TGCGCCAGCGGCCTTGGACAGGGAGTCTACGAGCAGTACTTC
TRBV7-9	-	many	TRBJ2-7	CASSRTGTGFYEQYF	TGTGCCAGCAGCCGCACCGGGACCGGCTTCTACGAGCAGTACTTC
TRBV6-1	TRBD2	few	TRBJ2-2	CASGGLAVTGELVF	TGTGCCAGCGGGGGACTAGCGGTGACCGGGGAGCTGGTTTTC
TRBV6-2/TRBV6-3	-	-	TRBJ2-7	CASNYSTVTRDYEQYF	TGTGCCAGCAACTACTCGACTGTGACGAGAGACTATGAGCAGTACTTC
TRBV4-2	-	-	TRBJ1-1	CASSQSGDMNTEAFF	TGTGCCAGCAGTCAAAGCGGGGACATGAACACTGAAGCTTTCTTT
TRBV12-3/TRBV12-4	TRBD2	few	TRBJ2-7	CASSGSSGGYEQYF	TGTGCCAGCAGCGGGTCTAGCGGGGGGTACGAGCAATACTTC
TRBV4-3	-	-	TRBJ2-7	CASSQDRETPYKQCF	TGTGCCAGCAGCCAAGATCGGGAGACTCCCTACAAGCAGTGCTTC
TRBV29-1	-	-	TRBJ2-4	CSFVFSGIQYIQYF	TGCAGCTTTGTTTTCTCGGGGATCCAATACATTCAGTACTTC
TRBV4-3	-	many	TRBJ2-2	CASRLGTGELFF	TGCGCCAGCAGACTTGGCACCGGGGAGCTGTTTTTT
TRBV10-1	-	-	TRBJ2-3	CASSEQGSRDMQYF	TGTGCCAGCAGTGAGCAGGGGAGCAGGGATATGCAGTATTTT
TRBV30	-	-	TRBJ1-2	CAWYYGTRDNYGYTF	TGTGCCTGGTACTACGGGACAAGGGATAACTATGGCTACACCTTC
TRBV11-2	-	-	TRBJ1-4	CASSLDRYANEKLFF	TGTGCCAGCAGCTTAGACAGATACGCTAATGAAAAACTGTTTTTT
TRBV12-5	-	-	TRBJ2-3	CASADQLGVRTQYF	TGTGCTAGTGCCGACCAACTAGGAGTGCGTACGCAGTATTTC
TRBV4-2	TRBD2	-	TRBJ2-1	CASSPGTGLAVEQFF	TGTGCCAGCAGCCCTGGGACGGGACTAGCAGTTGAGCAGTTCTTC
TRBV10-1	-	-	TRBJ2-1	CANSGSRPGRNNEQFF	TGCGCCAACAGTGGGTCGAGACCCGGGAGAAACAATGAGCAGTTCTTC
TRBV4-2	TRBD2	-	TRBJ2-3	CASSQVAFLAGATDTQYF	TGTGCCAGTAGCCAAGTGGCGTTTCTAGCGGGAGCGACGGATACGCAGTATTTT
TRBV6-5	-	-	TRBJ2-7	CASKNGVGVSSYDQYF	TGCGCCAGCAAAAACGGGGTAGGCGTTAGCTCCTACGATCAGTACTTC
TRBV6-6	-	-	TRBJ2-5	CASSPGGRQGTQYF	TGTGCCAGCAGTCCCGGCGGGCGACAAGGGACCCAGTATTTC